Listed below are T cell receptor beta chains from one sample, sequenced in a study of neurological immune-mediated disorders. TCRdb ran MiXCR on the 5' RACE reads and lists one entry per CDR3 protein. The sample consists of more than 20,000 distinct CDR3 sequences, around 2.5% of them appearing once. What was sequenced was PBMCs. The source is a woman aged 45-65 years with multiple sclerosis. The CDR3 runs from the conserved cysteine through the conserved F or W. D genes are given only for firm matches. Rows may omit the clone size; those that give it use once, few, many or a size class.

TRBV20-1	.	many	TRBJ1-4	TGCAGTGCTAGACCCGTGGGGGAGTTTGTTGAAAAACTGTTTTTT	CSARPVGEFVEKLFF
TRBV20-1	.	many	TRBJ2-5	TGCAGTGCTCTTACGGGGGCCAAAGAGACCCAGTACTTC	CSALTGAKETQYF
TRBV11-2	.	many	TRBJ2-7	TGTGCCAGCGGGGGGGCTTTCTACGAGCAGTACTTC	CASGGAFYEQYF
TRBV5-1	TRBD1	many	TRBJ2-1	TGCGCCAGCAGCTTGGCTGGAGGACAGGGACTGAATGAGCAGTTCTTC	CASSLAGGQGLNEQFF
TRBV6-6	TRBD1	.	TRBJ2-7	TGTGCCAGCAGTTACTACTCGACAGGACAGGAAAGCGAGCAGTACTTC	CASSYYSTGQESEQYF
TRBV29-1	.	.	TRBJ1-5	TGCAGCGTGGCGGACAGCTTGTATCAGCCCCAGAATTTT	CSVADSLYQPQNF
TRBV11-2	.	many	TRBJ2-4	TGTGCCAGCAGCATGCGGAGGGCCAAAAACATTCAGTACTTC	CASSMRRAKNIQYF
TRBV10-3	.	many	TRBJ2-7	TGTGCCATCAGTGAGGCCCGCTTAGCCTCCGAGCAGTACTTC	CAISEARLASEQYF
TRBV7-3	TRBD1	many	TRBJ2-3	TGTGCCAGCAGCTTGGAGGACAGGGCTTACACAGATACGCAGTATTTT	CASSLEDRAYTDTQYF
TRBV20-1	TRBD1	.	TRBJ2-1	TGCAGTGCGCCTGACAGGGTAGGTGAGCAGTTCTTC	CSAPDRVGEQFF
TRBV20-1	TRBD2	many	TRBJ2-3	TGCAGTGCGCAGGGACTAGCGGGGGGGCCAGATACGCAGTATTTT	CSAQGLAGGPDTQYF
TRBV24-1	.	many	TRBJ2-1	TGTGCCACCAGTGATTTTCGGCCGCAGGCCCACTACAATGAGCAGTTCTTC	CATSDFRPQAHYNEQFF
TRBV4-3	.	many	TRBJ1-5	TGCGCCAGCAGCCAAGAGAGGCGACAGCCCCAGCATTTT	CASSQERRQPQHF
TRBV7-9	.	many	TRBJ2-1	TGTGCCAGCAGCGGACCCAGGGGACAAAGCTACAATGAGCAGTTCTTC	CASSGPRGQSYNEQFF
TRBV5-1	TRBD1	many	TRBJ2-5	TGCGCCAGCAGCTTGGCCGGGACAGGCTCCCCTCACGAGACCCAGTACTTC	CASSLAGTGSPHETQYF
TRBV20-1	TRBD1	many	TRBJ2-1	TGCAGTGCTCGAGGGGACAGAGACAATGAGCAGTTCTTC	CSARGDRDNEQFF
TRBV11-3	.	many	TRBJ2-2	TGTGCCAGCAGCTTTGACGGGGAGCTGTTTTTT	CASSFDGELFF
TRBV4-1	TRBD2	many	TRBJ2-7	TGCGCCAGCAGCCAAGGGCTAGCGGGAGTCGACGAGCAGTACTTC	CASSQGLAGVDEQYF
TRBV6-2/TRBV6-3	TRBD2	many	TRBJ2-3	TGTGCCAGCGCGCAGACTAGCGGGACGCAGTATTTT	CASAQTSGTQYF
TRBV6-6	.	.	TRBJ2-7	TGTGCCAGCAGTCTTACAGAGCTTCCCTACGAGCAGTACTTC	CASSLTELPYEQYF
TRBV7-6	TRBD2	many	TRBJ2-3	TGTGCCAGCAGCGCTGAAGCGGGGCCCCTTCGGGATACGCAGTATTTT	CASSAEAGPLRDTQYF
TRBV5-1	.	many	TRBJ2-7	TGCGCCAGCAGCGCGGCCGGGACCTACGAGCAGTACTTC	CASSAAGTYEQYF
TRBV25-1	.	many	TRBJ1-4	TGTGCCAGCAGTAGAGGGGAAAAACTGTTTTTT	CASSRGEKLFF
TRBV5-1	.	many	TRBJ2-1	TGCGCCAGCAGCCAGGCCGGGACACCCGGAATGGACAATGAGCAGTTCTTC	CASSQAGTPGMDNEQFF
TRBV18	.	many	TRBJ2-7	TGTGCCAGCTCACCGGGTAGTTACGAGCAGTACTTC	CASSPGSYEQYF
TRBV2	TRBD1	many	TRBJ1-1	TGTGCCAGCATTACAGGGGGCTGGGACACTGAAGCTTTCTTT	CASITGGWDTEAFF
TRBV29-1	TRBD2	many	TRBJ2-3	TGCAGCGCCCGAAGCGGGAGGGTCACAGATACGCAGTATTTT	CSARSGRVTDTQYF
TRBV5-1	TRBD2	many	TRBJ2-5	TGCGCCAGCAGCTTCGCGGGAGAAGAGACCCAGTACTTC	CASSFAGEETQYF
TRBV4-1	TRBD2	many	TRBJ2-4	TGCGCCAGCAGCCAAGAAGGGACTAGCGGGGGGGGACGAATTCAGTACTTC	CASSQEGTSGGGRIQYF
TRBV9	.	many	TRBJ2-7	TGTGCCAGCAGCCCCTCACTACTAGTCTACGAGCAGTACTTC	CASSPSLLVYEQYF
TRBV10-3	.	many	TRBJ1-2	TGTGCCATCAGTGAGTCGAGGCAGCCTAACTATGGCTACACCTTC	CAISESRQPNYGYTF
TRBV20-1	.	many	TRBJ1-3	TGCAGTGCTAGTATTGGAAACACCATATATTTT	CSASIGNTIYF